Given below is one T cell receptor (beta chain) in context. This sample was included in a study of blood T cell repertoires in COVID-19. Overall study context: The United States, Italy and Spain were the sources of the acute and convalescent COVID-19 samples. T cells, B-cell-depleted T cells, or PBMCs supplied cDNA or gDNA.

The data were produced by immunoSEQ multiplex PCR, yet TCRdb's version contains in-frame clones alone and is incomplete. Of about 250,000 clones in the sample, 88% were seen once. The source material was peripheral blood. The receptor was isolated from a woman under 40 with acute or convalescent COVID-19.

The CDR3 nucleotides are TGTGCCAGCAGAAGCCCACTAGCTTACAATGAGCAGTTCTTC. Amino acid sequence: CASRSPLAYNEQFF. This sequence joins TRBV27 and TRBJ2-1; tentatively, D is TRBD2 (6 bases). The CDR3 has 14 amino acids. From germline, CDR1 is MNHEY and CDR2 SMNVEV (reference sequence). V gave up 6 bases and J gave up 4 bases, with 13 bases separating them.